This T cell receptor beta chain is from a study of technical replicates of blood from a handful of donors. TCRdb's copy holds only in-frame clones and misses some; the assay was immunoSEQ multiplex PCR. The repertoire holds approximately 45,000 clones, with approximately 96% as singletons. The germline V gene encodes CDR1 SGHVS and CDR2 FQNEAQ. The CDR3 is 15 residues long. Deletions cut 4 bases from V and 11 bases from J, with 23 bases between. What was sequenced was T cells isolated from PBMCs. The chain has TRBV7-8 and TRBJ1-1; D perhaps matches TRBD1 (5 bases). This receptor was identified in a human donor in good health. This CDR3 reads CASSSPLKGPPGAFF. The DNA for the CDR3 is TGTGCCAGCAGCTCCCCTCTAAAGGGTCCCCCAGGGGCTTTCTTT.